A selection of T cell receptor beta chains follows, all from one sample in a study of cytomegalovirus exposure and HLA in healthy donors. Produced via immunoSEQ multiplex PCR; TCRdb's table is partial and in-frame only. This listing includes roughly 42,000 clones. Sequenced input: PBMCs. These receptors all come from a man younger than 40 in good health and CMV-seronegative. CDR3s include the opening cysteine and the closing phenylalanine or tryptophan. The D gene is left open where the match is weak.

TRBJ1-1	.	TRBV4-3	CASSRQGRTEAFF	TGCGCCAGCAGCCGGCAGGGGCGGACTGAAGCTTTCTTT
TRBJ2-7	TRBD1	TRBV6-1	CASSEKRGQGSYEQYF	TGTGCCAGCAGTGAAAAGAGGGGACAGGGATCCTACGAGCAGTACTTC
TRBJ2-1	.	TRBV15	CATRETGHHNEQFF	TGTGCCACCAGGGAGACAGGACATCACAATGAGCAGTTCTTC
TRBJ2-1	.	TRBV30	CAWRSAGPSQFF	TGTGCCTGGAGGAGCGCTGGCCCCTCTCAGTTCTTC
TRBJ2-2	TRBD1	TRBV18	CASSRTGENTGELFF	TGTGCCAGCTCACGGACAGGGGAGAACACCGGGGAGCTGTTTTTT
TRBJ1-4	.	TRBV2	CASHRSFNEKLFF	TGTGCCAGCCACAGGTCCTTTAATGAAAAACTGTTTTTT
TRBJ2-2	.	TRBV14	CASSQPRSTGELFF	TGTGCCAGCAGCCAACCCCGTAGCACCGGGGAGCTGTTTTTT
TRBJ1-4	.	TRBV6-5	CASSYSRGSNEKLFF	TGTGCCAGCAGTTACTCTCGGGGGTCAAATGAAAAACTGTTTTTT
TRBJ1-2	.	TRBV11-2	CASSFLYTF	TGTGCCAGCAGCTTTCTCTACACCTTC
TRBJ2-3	TRBD1	TRBV18	CASSPLPGQGFTDTQYF	TGTGCCAGCTCACCTCTACCGGGACAGGGGTTCACAGATACGCAGTATTTT
TRBJ1-5	.	TRBV30	CAWRTRGRDNQPQHF	TGTGCCTGGAGAACTAGGGGGAGGGACAATCAGCCCCAGCATTTT
TRBJ2-7	TRBD2	TRBV19	CASAPGLGVGEQYF	TGTGCCAGTGCCCCCGGACTAGGGGTCGGCGAGCAGTACTTC
TRBJ2-7	TRBD2	TRBV5-1	CASSLGSGDSSYEQYF	TGCGCCAGCAGCTTGGGAAGCGGGGATAGCTCCTACGAGCAGTACTTC
TRBJ2-7	.	TRBV18	CASSPSTYEQYF	TGTGCCAGCTCACCAAGCACCTACGAGCAGTACTTC
TRBJ1-2	.	TRBV7-2	CASSLGGPGQRFRGYTF	TGTGCCAGCAGCTTAGGGGGGCCTGGGCAGCGTTTCAGAGGCTACACCTTC
TRBJ1-5	TRBD1	TRBV30	CAWSPTGVNQPQHF	TGTGCCTGGAGTCCGACAGGGGTCAATCAGCCCCAGCATTTT
TRBJ2-7	TRBD1	TRBV27	CASSLKVQGAYEQYF	TGTGCCAGCAGTTTAAAGGTCCAGGGGGCCTACGAGCAGTACTTC
TRBJ2-5	.	TRBV5-1	CASSAWGGRQETQYF	TGCGCCAGCAGCGCCTGGGGGGGCCGGCAAGAGACCCAGTACTTC
TRBJ1-1	.	TRBV5-1	CASKEQGSNTEAFF	TGCGCCAGCAAGGAACAGGGATCGAACACTGAAGCTTTCTTT
TRBJ2-7	TRBD1	TRBV4-3	CASSLLRDSISYEQYF	TGCGCCAGCAGCCTTCTCCGGGACAGCATATCCTACGAGCAGTACTTC
TRBJ1-6	TRBD1	TRBV18	CASSVQGAGSPLHF	TGTGCCAGCTCGGTCCAGGGGGCCGGATCACCCCTCCACTTT
TRBJ1-1	TRBD1	TRBV29-1	CSVDRSGTEAFF	TGCAGCGTGGACAGGTCGGGGACTGAAGCTTTCTTT
TRBJ2-7	.	TRBV5-6	CASSQAKGGFYEQYF	TGTGCCAGCAGCCAAGCAAAGGGAGGATTCTACGAGCAGTACTTC
TRBJ2-6	.	TRBV7-9	CASSSRDTGANVLTF	TGTGCCAGCAGCTCCCGGGATACTGGGGCCAACGTCCTGACTTTC
TRBJ2-2	.	TRBV19	CASGTGFITGELFF	TGTGCCAGTGGAACAGGGTTTATCACCGGGGAGCTGTTTTTT
TRBJ2-3	TRBD1	TRBV7-6	CASSQGTGSKTDTQYF	TGTGCCAGCAGCCAAGGGACAGGGAGCAAGACAGATACGCAGTATTTT
TRBJ1-1	TRBD1	TRBV18	CASSASGTGGTEAFF	TGTGCCAGCTCAGCTTCCGGGACAGGGGGCACTGAAGCTTTCTTT
TRBJ2-5	TRBD2	TRBV5-1	CASSRTSVQETQYF	TGCGCCAGCAGTCGGACTAGCGTCCAAGAGACCCAGTACTTC
TRBJ1-6	.	TRBV30	CAWSDGTAGGYNSPLHF	TGTGCCTGGAGCGACGGGACCGCGGGGGGGTATAATTCACCCCTCCACTTT
TRBJ2-3	TRBD2	TRBV5-1	CASTPGTSGTNTQYF	TGCGCCAGCACCCCCGGGACTAGCGGGACAAATACGCAGTATTTT
TRBJ1-6	TRBD1	TRBV4-2	CASSQDQGASSPLPF	TGTGCCAGCAGCCAAGATCAGGGGGCCAGTTCACCCCTCCCCTTT
TRBJ2-5	.	TRBV5-1	CASSWPLGVSAGQETQYF	TGCGCCAGCAGCTGGCCCCTTGGGGTCTCCGCGGGGCAAGAGACCCAGTACTTC
TRBJ2-7	TRBD2	TRBV13	CASSLGLRGTSGDPYEQYF	TGTGCCAGCAGCTTAGGCCTGAGAGGGACTAGCGGGGACCCCTACGAGCAGTACTTC
TRBJ2-7	TRBD2	TRBV4-1	CASSQKFSGSYEQYF	TGCGCCAGCAGCCAAAAGTTTAGCGGGTCCTACGAGCAGTACTTC
TRBJ2-7	TRBD1	TRBV4-1	CASSQDPGGVAYEQYF	TGCGCCAGCAGCCAAGACCCAGGGGGCGTCGCCTACGAGCAGTACTTC
TRBJ1-5	.	TRBV2	CASSESRLSNQPQHF	TGTGCCAGCAGTGAGTCCAGGCTCAGCAATCAGCCCCAGCATTTT
TRBJ1-1	.	TRBV5-6	CASRIGGGNTEAFF	TGTGCCAGCAGGATTGGGGGCGGGAACACTGAAGCTTTCTTT
TRBJ2-2	TRBD2	TRBV6-6	CAGGDSNTGELFF	TGTGCCGGGGGGGACTCCAACACCGGGGAGCTGTTTTTT
TRBJ1-2	TRBD1	TRBV29-1	CSADRGLNYGYTF	TGCAGCGCCGACAGGGGGTTAAACTATGGCTACACCTTC
TRBJ2-1	.	TRBV19	CASSFLAFDEQFF	TGTGCCAGTAGTTTTTTAGCGTTCGATGAGCAGTTCTTC
TRBJ1-5	TRBD1	TRBV5-1	CASSPRQGAQPQHF	TGCGCCAGCAGCCCTCGACAGGGTGCTCAGCCCCAGCATTTT
TRBJ1-1	TRBD1	TRBV5-1	CASSPSLTGGVLDTEAFF	TGCGCCAGCAGCCCTAGTTTGACAGGGGGCGTTTTAGATACTGAAGCTTTCTTT
TRBJ1-2	.	TRBV30	CAWSSRAGGGYTF	TGTGCCTGGAGCTCACGGGCCGGGGGGGGCTACACCTTC
TRBJ2-1	TRBD2	TRBV18	CASSPSLAGGNEQFF	TGTGCCAGCTCACCATCACTAGCGGGAGGCAATGAGCAGTTCTTC
TRBJ2-7	TRBD2	TRBV5-1	CASSFQLAGEGEQYF	TGCGCCAGCAGCTTTCAACTAGCGGGAGAGGGCGAGCAGTACTTC
TRBJ2-4	.	TRBV29-1	CSVEDQGSKNIQYF	TGCAGCGTTGAAGATCAGGGGAGCAAAAACATTCAGTACTTC
TRBJ1-2	.	TRBV9	CASSIDPTGPYGYTF	TGTGCCAGCAGCATCGACCCCACAGGGCCCTATGGCTACACCTTC
TRBJ2-7	.	TRBV18	CASSPVRDEQYF	TGTGCCAGCTCACCAGTCAGGGACGAGCAGTACTTC
TRBJ1-1	.	TRBV30	CACRISGNTEAFF	TGTGCCTGTAGAATATCAGGGAACACTGAAGCTTTCTTT
TRBJ2-6	.	TRBV4-1	CASSFRGGANVLTF	TGCGCCAGCAGCTTTCGAGGGGGGGCCAACGTCCTGACTTTC
TRBJ2-7	TRBD2	TRBV9	CASSVEAGGYEQYF	TGTGCCAGCAGCGTAGAAGCGGGAGGCTACGAGCAGTACTTC
TRBJ1-6	.	TRBV6-5	CASSWGPENSPLHF	TGTGCCAGCAGTTGGGGGCCAGAAAATTCACCCCTCCACTTT
TRBJ2-7	.	TRBV5-4	CASSSPGLAYEQYF	TGTGCCAGCAGTTCGCCAGGGCTCGCCTACGAGCAGTACTTC